This record covers a single T cell receptor (beta chain). The data were taken from a study of T cell changes during pregnancy in multiple sclerosis. Sequenced by immunoSEQ multiplex PCR; TCRdb stores in-frame clones only, minus some. The table records about 89,000 clones, around 94% of them present only once. Germline lookup yields CDR1 LNHDA and CDR2 SQIVND (reference sequence). The CDR3 totals 14 residues. V dropped 1 base and J dropped 6 bases, with 10 bases sitting between them. The sample in question was peripheral blood, obtained in the third trimester of pregnancy. The origin of this receptor is a female donor with multiple sclerosis, enrolled in a pregnancy study. This chain connects TRBV19 to TRBJ2-1; tentatively, D is TRBD2 (6 bases). DNA of the CDR3: TGTGCCAGTAGTATAGTCGGAGGGAGCAATGAGCAGTTCTTC. Residues: CASSIVGGSNEQFF.